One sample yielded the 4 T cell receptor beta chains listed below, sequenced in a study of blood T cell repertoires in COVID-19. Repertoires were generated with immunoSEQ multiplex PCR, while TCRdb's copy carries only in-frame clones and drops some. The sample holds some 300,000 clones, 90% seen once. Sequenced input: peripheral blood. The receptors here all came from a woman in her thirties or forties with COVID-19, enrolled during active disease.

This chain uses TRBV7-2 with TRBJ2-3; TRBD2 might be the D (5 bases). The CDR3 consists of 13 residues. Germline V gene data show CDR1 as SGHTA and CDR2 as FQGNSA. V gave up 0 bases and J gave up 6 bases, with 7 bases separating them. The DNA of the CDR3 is TGTGCCAGCAGCTTAGCGTCGGGGGATACGCAGTATTTT. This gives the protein CASSLASGDTQYF.

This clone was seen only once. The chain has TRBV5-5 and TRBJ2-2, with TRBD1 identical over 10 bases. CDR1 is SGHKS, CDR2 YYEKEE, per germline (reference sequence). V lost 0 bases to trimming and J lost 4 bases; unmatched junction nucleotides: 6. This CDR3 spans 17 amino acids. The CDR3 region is CASSLVAGQGPTGELFF. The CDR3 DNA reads TGTGCCAGCAGCTTGGTGGCGGGACAGGGGCCCACCGGGGAGCTGTTTTTT.

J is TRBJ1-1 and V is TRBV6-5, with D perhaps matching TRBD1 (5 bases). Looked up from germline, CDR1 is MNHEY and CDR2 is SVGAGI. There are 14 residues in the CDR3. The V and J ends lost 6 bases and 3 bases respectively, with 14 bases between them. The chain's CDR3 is CASSPDRRHTEAFF. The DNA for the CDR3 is TGTGCCAGCAGCCCCGACAGACGGCACACTGAAGCTTTCTTT.

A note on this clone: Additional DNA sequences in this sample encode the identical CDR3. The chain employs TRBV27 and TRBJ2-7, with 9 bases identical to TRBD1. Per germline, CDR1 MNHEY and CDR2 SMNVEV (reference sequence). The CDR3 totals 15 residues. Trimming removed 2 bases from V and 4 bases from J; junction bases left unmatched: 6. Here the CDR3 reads CASSLTGTGLYEQYF. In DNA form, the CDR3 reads TGTGCCAGCAGTTTAACCGGGACAGGGCTGTACGAGCAGTACTTC.